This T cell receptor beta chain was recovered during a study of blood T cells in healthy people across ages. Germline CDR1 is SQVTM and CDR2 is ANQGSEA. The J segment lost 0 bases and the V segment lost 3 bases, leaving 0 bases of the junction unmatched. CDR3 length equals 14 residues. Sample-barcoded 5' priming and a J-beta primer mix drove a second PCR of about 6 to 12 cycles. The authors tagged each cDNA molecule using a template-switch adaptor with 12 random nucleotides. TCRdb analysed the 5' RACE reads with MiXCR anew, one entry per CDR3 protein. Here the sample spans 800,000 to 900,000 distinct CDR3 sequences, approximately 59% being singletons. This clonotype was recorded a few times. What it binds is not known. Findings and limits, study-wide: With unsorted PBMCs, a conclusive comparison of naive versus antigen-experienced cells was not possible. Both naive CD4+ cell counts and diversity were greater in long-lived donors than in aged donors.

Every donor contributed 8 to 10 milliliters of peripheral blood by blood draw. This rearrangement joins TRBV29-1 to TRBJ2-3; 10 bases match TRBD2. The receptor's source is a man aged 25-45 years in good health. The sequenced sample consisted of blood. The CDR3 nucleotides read TGCAGCGTTGATAGCGGGGGGAGCACAGATACGCAGTATTTT. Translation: CSVDSGGSTDTQYF.